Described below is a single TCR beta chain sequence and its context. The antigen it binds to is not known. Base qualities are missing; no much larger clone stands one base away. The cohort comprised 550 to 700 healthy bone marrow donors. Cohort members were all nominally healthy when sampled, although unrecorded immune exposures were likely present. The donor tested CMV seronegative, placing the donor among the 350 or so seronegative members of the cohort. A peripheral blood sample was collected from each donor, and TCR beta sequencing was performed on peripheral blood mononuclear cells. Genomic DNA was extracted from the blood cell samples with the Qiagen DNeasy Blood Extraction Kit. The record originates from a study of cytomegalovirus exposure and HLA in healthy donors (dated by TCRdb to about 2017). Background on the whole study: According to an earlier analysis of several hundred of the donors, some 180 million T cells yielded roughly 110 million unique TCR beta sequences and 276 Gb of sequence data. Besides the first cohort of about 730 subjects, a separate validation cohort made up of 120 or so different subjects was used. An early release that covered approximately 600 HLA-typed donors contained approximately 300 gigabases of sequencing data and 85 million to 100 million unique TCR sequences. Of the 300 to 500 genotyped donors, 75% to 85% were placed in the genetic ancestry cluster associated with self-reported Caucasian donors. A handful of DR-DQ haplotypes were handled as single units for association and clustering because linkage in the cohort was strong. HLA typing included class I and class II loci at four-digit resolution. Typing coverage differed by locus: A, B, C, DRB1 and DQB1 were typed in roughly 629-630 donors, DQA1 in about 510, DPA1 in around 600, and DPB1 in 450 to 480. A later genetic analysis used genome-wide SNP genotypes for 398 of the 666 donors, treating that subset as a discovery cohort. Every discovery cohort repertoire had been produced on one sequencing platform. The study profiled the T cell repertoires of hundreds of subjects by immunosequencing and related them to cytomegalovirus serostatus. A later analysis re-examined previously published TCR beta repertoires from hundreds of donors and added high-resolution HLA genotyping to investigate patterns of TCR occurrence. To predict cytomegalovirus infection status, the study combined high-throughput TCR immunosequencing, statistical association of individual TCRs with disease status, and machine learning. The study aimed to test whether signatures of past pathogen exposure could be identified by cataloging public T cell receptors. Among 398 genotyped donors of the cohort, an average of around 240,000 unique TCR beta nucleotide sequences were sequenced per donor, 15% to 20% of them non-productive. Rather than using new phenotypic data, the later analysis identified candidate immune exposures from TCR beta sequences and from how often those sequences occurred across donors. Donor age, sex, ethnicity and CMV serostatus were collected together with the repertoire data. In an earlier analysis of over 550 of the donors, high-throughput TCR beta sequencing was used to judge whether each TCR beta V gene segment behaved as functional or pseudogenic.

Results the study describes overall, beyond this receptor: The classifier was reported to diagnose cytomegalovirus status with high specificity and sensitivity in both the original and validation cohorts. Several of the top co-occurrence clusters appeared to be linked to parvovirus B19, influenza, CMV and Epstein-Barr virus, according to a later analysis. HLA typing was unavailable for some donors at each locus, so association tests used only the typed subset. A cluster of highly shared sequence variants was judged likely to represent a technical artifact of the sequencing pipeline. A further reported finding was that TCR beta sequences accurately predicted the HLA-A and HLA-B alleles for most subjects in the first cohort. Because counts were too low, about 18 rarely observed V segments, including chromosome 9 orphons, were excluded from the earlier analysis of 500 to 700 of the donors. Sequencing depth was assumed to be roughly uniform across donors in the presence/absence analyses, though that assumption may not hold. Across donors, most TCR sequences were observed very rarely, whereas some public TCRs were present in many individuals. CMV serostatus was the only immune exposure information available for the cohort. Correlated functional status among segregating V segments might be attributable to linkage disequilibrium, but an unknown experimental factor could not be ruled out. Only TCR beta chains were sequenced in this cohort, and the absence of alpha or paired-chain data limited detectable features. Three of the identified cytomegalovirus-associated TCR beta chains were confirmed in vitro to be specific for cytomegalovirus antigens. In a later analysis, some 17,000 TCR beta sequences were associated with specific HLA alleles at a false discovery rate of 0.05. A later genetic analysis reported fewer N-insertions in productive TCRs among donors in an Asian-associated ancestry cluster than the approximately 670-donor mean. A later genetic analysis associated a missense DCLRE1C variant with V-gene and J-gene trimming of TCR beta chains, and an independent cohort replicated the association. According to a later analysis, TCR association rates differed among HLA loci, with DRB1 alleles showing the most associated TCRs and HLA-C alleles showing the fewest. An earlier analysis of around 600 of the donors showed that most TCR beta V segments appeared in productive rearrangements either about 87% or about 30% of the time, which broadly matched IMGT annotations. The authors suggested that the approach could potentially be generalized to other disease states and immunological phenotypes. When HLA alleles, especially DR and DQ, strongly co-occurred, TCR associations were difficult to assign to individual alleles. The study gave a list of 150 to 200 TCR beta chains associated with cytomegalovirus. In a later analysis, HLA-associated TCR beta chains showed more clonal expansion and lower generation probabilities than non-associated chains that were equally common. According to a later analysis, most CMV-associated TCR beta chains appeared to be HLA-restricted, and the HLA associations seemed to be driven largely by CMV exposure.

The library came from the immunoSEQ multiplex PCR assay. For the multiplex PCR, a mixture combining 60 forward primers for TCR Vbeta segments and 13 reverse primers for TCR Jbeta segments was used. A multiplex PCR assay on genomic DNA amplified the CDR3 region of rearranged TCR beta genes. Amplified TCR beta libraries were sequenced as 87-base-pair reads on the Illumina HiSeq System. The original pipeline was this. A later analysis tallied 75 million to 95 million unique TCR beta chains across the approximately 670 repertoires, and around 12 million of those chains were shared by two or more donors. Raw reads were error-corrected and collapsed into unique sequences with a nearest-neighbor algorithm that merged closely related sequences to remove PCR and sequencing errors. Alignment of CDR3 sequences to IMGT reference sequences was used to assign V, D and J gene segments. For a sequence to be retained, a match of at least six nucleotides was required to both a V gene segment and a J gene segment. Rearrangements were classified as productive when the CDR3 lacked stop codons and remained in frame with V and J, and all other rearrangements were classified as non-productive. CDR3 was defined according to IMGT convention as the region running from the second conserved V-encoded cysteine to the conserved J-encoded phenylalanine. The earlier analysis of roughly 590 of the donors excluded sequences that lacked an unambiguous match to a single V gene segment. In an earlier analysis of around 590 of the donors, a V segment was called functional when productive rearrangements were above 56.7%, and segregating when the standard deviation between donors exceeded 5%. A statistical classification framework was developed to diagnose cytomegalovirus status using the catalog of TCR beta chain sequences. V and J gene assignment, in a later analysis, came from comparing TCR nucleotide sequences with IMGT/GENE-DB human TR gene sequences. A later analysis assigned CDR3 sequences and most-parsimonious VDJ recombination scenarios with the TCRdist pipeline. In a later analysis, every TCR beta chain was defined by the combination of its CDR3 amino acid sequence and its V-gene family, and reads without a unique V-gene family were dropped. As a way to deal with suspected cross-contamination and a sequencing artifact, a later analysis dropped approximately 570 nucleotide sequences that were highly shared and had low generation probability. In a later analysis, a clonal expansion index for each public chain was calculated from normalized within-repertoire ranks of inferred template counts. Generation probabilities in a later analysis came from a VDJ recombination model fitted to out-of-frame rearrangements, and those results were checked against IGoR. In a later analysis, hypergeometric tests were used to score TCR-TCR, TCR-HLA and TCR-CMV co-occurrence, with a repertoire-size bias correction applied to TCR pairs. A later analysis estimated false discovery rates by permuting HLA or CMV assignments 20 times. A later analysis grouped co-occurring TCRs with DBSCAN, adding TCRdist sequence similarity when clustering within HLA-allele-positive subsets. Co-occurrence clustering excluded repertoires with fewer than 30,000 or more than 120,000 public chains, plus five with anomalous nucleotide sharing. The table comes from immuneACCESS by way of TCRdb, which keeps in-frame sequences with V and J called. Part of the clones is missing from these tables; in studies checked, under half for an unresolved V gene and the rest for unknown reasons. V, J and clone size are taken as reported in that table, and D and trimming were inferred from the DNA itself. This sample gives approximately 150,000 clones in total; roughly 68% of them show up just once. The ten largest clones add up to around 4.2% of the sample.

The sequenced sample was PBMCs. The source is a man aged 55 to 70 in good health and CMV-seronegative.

At the DNA level, the sequence is TGTGCCAGCAGCGGCTCAACAGGGTCCGTTCACTACGAGCAGTACTTC. This yields the protein CASSGSTGSVHYEQYF. Here the chain combines TRBV28 and TRBJ2-7; the D gene is perhaps TRBD1, from 6 matching bases. From cysteine to phenylalanine, the CDR3 is 16 amino acids long. Only the CDR3 part of the read is kept: 48 bases, read in frame from the first base. V is pared back by 6 bases and J by 3 bases, with 21 bases lying between the germline termini. Per the germline V gene, MDHEN is the CDR1 and SYDVKM is the CDR2.